This T cell receptor (beta chain) was retrieved from a study of T cells in tumors and immune-related adverse events. Per the germline V gene, CDR1 is SGHRS and CDR2 is YFSETQ. The CDR3 is made up of 17 amino acids. V lost 4 bases, J lost 1 base, and 18 bases lay in between. The method was immunoSEQ multiplex PCR; TCRdb's version includes in-frame clones alone and lacks a portion of them. The table lists fewer than 25,000 clones, under 95% of them singletons, with approximately 1.5% in the top ten. This chain links TRBV5-1 with TRBJ1-3, with D maybe TRBD1 (5 bases). The TCR was taken from a female donor with metastatic renal cell carcinoma. This specimen consisted of lymph node tissue, obtained from a patient treated with anti-PD-1 therapy. DNA of the CDR3: TGCGCCAGCAGCGCTGGCGGGACTCGGGTTTCTGGAAACACCATATATTTT. This translates into CASSAGGTRVSGNTIYF.